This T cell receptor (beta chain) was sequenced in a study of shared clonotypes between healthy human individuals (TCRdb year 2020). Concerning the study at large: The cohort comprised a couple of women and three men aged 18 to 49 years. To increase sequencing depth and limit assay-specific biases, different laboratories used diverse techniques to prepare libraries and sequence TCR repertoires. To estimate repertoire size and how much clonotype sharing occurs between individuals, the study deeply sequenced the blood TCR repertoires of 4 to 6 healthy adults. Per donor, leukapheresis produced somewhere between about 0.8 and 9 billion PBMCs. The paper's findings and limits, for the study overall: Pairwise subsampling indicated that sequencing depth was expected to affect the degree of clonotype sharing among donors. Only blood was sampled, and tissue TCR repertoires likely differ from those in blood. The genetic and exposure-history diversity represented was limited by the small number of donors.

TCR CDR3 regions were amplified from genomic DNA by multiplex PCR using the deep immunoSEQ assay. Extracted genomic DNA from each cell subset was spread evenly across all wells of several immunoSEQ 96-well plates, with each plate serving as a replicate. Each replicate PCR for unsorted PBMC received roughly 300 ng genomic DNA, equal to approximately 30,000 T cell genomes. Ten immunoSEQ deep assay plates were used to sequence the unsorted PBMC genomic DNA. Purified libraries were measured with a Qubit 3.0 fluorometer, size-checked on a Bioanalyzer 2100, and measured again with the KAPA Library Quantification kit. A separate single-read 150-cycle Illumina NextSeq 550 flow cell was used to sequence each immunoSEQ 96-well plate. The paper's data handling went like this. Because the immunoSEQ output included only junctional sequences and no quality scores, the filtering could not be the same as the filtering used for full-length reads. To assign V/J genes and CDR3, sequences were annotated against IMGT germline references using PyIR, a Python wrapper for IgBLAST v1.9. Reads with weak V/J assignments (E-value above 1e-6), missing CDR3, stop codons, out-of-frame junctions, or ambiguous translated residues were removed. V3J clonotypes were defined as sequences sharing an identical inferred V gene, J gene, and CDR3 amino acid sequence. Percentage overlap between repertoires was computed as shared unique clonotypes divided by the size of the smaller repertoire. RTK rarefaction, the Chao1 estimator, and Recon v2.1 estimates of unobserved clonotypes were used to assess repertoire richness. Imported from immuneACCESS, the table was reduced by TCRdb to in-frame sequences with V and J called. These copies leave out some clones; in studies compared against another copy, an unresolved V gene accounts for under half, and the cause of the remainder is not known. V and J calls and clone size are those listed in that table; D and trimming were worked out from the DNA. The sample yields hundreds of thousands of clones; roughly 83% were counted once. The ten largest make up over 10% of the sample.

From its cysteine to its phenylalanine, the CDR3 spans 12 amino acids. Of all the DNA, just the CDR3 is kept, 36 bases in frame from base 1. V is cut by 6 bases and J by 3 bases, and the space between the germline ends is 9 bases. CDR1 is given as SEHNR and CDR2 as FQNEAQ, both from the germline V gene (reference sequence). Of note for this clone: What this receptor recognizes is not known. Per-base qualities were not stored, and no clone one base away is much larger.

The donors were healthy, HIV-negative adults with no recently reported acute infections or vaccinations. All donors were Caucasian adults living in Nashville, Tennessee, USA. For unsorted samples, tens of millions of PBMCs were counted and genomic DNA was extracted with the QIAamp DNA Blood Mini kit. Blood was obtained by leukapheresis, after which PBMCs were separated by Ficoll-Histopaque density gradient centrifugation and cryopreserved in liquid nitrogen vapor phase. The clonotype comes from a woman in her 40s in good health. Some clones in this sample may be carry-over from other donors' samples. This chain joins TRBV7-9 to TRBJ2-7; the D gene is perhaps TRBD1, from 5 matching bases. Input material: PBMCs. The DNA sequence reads TGTGCCAGCAGATCTCAGGGCTACGAGCAGTACTTC. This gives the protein CASRSQGYEQYF.